This entry features one T cell receptor beta chain sequence. Using immunoSEQ multiplex PCR, the repertoire was profiled, and TCRdb retains in-frame clones only, with some absent. Among around 190,000 clones listed, approximately 92% were seen once. This entry is derived from a study of T cell responses to AZD1222 COVID-19 vaccine. The CDR3 extends over 17 amino acids. The V end lost 0 bases, the J end lost 7 bases, and 22 bases lay between the germline ends. Germline assignment: CDR1 SGHAT and CDR2 FQNNGV. V and J are TRBV11-2 and TRBJ2-7, with unresolved D. The clonotype originates from an adult in good health. Sequences were derived from peripheral blood, sampled on day 0 of AZD1222 vaccination. CDR3 nucleotide sequence: TGTGCCAGCAGCTTAGAAGGTGGGCAGTATACGATTTCGGAGCAGTACTTC. Translated: CASSLEGGQYTISEQYF. Variable domain in full (rest from reference TRBV11-2 and TRBJ2-7): EAGVAQSPRYKIIEKRQSVAFWCNPISGHATLYWYQQILGQGPKLLIQFQNNGVVDDSQLPKDRFSAERLKGVDSTLKIQPAKLEDSAVYLCASSLEGGQYTISEQYFGPGTRLTVT.